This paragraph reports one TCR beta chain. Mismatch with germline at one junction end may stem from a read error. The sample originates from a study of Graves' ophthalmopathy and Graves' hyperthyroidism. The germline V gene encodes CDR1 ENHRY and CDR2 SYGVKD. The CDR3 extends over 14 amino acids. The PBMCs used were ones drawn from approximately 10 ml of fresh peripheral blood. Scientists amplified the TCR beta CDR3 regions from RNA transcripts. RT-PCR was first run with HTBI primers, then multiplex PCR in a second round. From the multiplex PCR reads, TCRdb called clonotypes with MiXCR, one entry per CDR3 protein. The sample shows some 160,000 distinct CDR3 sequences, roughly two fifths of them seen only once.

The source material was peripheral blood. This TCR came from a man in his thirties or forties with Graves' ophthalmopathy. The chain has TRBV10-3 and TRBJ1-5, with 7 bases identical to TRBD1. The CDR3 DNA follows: TGTGCAATCAGGTCGACAGGGAGCAATCAGCCCCAGCATTTT. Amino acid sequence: CAIRSTGSNQPQHF.